These 31 T cell receptor beta chains were sequenced from one sample in a study of T cell responses to AZD1222 COVID-19 vaccine. TCRdb's copy holds only in-frame clones and misses some; the assay was immunoSEQ multiplex PCR. Here the sample spans about 130,000 clones, 85% to 95% being singletons. The source material was peripheral blood, sampled on day 0 of AZD1222 vaccination. These receptors came from an adult in good health.

The chain employs TRBV18 and TRBJ2-5; the D is unclear. V gave up 6 bases and J gave up 4 bases, with 15 bases separating them. The length of the CDR3 is 14 residues. Germline values: CDR1 KGHSH, CDR2 LQKENI. CDR3 in DNA: TGTGCCAGCTCCATGGGCCCTAACGGAGAGACCCAGTACTTC. Its translation is CASSMGPNGETQYF.

The J gene is TRBJ2-5, the V gene TRBV29-1; D possibly corresponds to TRBD1 (6 bases). The CDR3 covers 12 residues. Germline loops: CDR1 SQVTM, CDR2 ANQGSEA. V shed 8 bases and J shed 5 bases, with 15 bases lying between them. The CDR3 region is CSIRGSQETQYF. In DNA form, the CDR3 reads TGCAGCATCAGGGGTTCCCAGGAGACCCAGTACTTC.

The CDR3 coding sequence is TGTGCCAGCAGCCTAAACCTACTAGCGGGGGGGTCTTATACGCAGTATTTT. It specifies CASSLNLLAGGSYTQYF. The chain recombines TRBV5-4 with TRBJ2-3, with 13 bases identical to TRBD2. This CDR3 has 17 amino acids. The V gene's germline CDR1 is SGHNT and CDR2 YYREEE (reference sequence). The ends lost 4 bases at V and 7 bases at J; junction bases unmatched: 12.

This chain links TRBV5-6 with TRBJ2-3; unclear D gene. The V gene lost 4 bases and the J gene lost 0 bases, with 9 bases spanning the gap. CDR3 size: 14 residues. Germline lookup yields CDR1 SGHDT and CDR2 YYEEEE. The DNA of the CDR3 is TGTGCCAGCAGCCCAATAGAAAGCACAGATACGCAGTATTTT. Amino acid sequence: CASSPIESTDTQYF.

The chain couples TRBV11-3 to TRBJ1-3; D unclear. V was clipped by 4 bases and J by 2 bases, with 9 bases between them. CDR3 length equals 14 residues. Germline CDR1 is SGHNT and CDR2 is YENEEA. This chain's CDR3 is CASSSGYAGNTIYF. The CDR3, as DNA: TGTGCCAGCAGCTCGGGTTACGCTGGAAACACCATATATTTT.

The chain uses TRBV6-2 or TRBV6-3 and TRBJ1-1, with D possibly being TRBD1 (5 bases). From germline, CDR1 is MNHEY and CDR2 SVGEGT. Trimming cost V 4 bases and J 6 bases, with 12 bases left between them. This CDR3 has 13 residues. The CDR3, as DNA: TGTGCCAGCAGTTCCAGGGATTGGGCTGAAGCTTTCTTT. This translates into CASSSRDWAEAFF.

The rearrangement uses TRBV19 and TRBJ1-6, with a tentative D call TRBD1 (5 bases). CDR1 and CDR2 from the germline V gene are LNHDA and SQIVND (reference sequence). Trimming left V 9 bases short and J 9 bases short, with 21 bases between. The CDR3 consists of 15 residues. CDR3: CASRPLQGLASPLHF. For the CDR3, the DNA is TGTGCCAGCCGCCCCCTCCAGGGCCTGGCTTCACCCCTCCACTTT.

Worth noting for this clone: At the DNA level, this CDR3 is encoded by other sequences in the same sample as well. This rearrangement joins TRBV7-9 to TRBJ1-1; D is possibly TRBD1 (6 bases). Between the trimmed V and J ends, which lost 3 bases and 1 base, there was a span of 9 bases. There are 14 residues in the CDR3. Per the germline V gene, CDR1 is SEHNR and CDR2 is FQNEAQ (reference sequence). The CDR3 protein is CASSFSGANTEAFF. In nucleotides, the CDR3 is TGTGCCAGCAGCTTTTCGGGGGCGAACACTGAAGCTTTCTTT. The full variable domain, in which reference TRBV7-9 and TRBJ1-1 provide the parts outside the CDR3, is DTGVSQNPRHKITKRGQNVTFRCDPISEHNRLYWYRQTLGQGPEFLTYFQNEAQLEKSRLLSDRFSAERPKGSFSTLEIQRTEQGDSAMYLCASSFSGANTEAFFGQGTRLTVV.

The rearrangement joins TRBV12-3 or TRBV12-4 to TRBJ2-7; weak D call: TRBD2 (5 bases). The CDR3 sequence is 13 residues long. V was clipped by 2 bases and J by 10 bases, with 15 bases between them. The CDR3 DNA follows: TGTGCCAGCAGTTTAATTGAGGGCCTAACCCAGTACTTC. It encodes CASSLIEGLTQYF.

The V and J genes are TRBV18 and TRBJ1-1; no reliable D call. This CDR3 has 12 residues. Germline assignment: CDR1 KGHSH and CDR2 LQKENI. V was pared by 3 bases and J by 7 bases, with 9 bases between. The CDR3 nucleotides read TGTGCCAGCTCACCGGGAGAGGTTGAAGCTTTCTTT. Translating it yields CASSPGEVEAFF.

V is TRBV18 and J is TRBJ1-2; possibly TRBD1 for D (6 bases). The V end was cut by 4 bases, the J end by 4 bases, with 7 bases between. There are 12 residues in the CDR3. Germline values: CDR1 KGHSH, CDR2 LQKENI. Here the CDR3 DNA reads TGTGCCAGCTCACGGGACACCTATGGCTACACCTTC. Encoded protein: CASSRDTYGYTF.

The chain joins TRBV7-9 to TRBJ1-6; 8 bases map to TRBD1. Trimming took 5 bases from V and 9 from J; bases not matched to a gene: 3. Looked up from germline, CDR1 is SEHNR and CDR2 is FQNEAQ (reference sequence). The CDR3 has 13 residues. CDR3 sequence: CASSRQGTSPLHF. CDR3 nucleotide sequence: TGTGCCAGCAGCCGACAGGGGACTTCACCCCTCCACTTT.

The chain is built from TRBV6-7 and TRBJ1-1; 9 positions match TRBD1. TRBV6-7 is known as an ORF, though its function is uncertain. The CDR3 has 15 amino acids. The trim removed 6 bases at V and 6 bases at J, leaving 11 bases unmatched. CDR3 in amino acids: CASRLSTGQGAEAFF. The CDR3 DNA is TGTGCCAGCAGGCTATCTACGGGACAGGGAGCTGAAGCTTTCTTT.

This chain joins TRBV5-5 and TRBJ1-4; TRBD1 might be the D (5 bases). The germline CDR1 and CDR2 sequences are SGHKS and YYEKEE (reference sequence). Deletions cut 3 bases from V and 4 bases from J, with 10 bases between. This CDR3 is 14 amino acids long. CDR3 in amino acids: CASSYGTYNEKLFF. In nucleotides, the CDR3 is TGTGCCAGCAGCTACGGGACGTATAATGAAAAACTGTTTTTT. Full variable domain (remainder filled in from reference TRBV5-5 and TRBJ1-4): DAGVTQSPTHLIKTRGQQVTLRCSPISGHKSVSWYQQVLGQGPQFIFQYYEKEERGRGNFPDRFSARQFPNYSSELNVNALLLGDSALYLCASSYGTYNEKLFFGSGTQLSVL.

V gene TRBV27 combines with J gene TRBJ1-2; D unresolved. Germline V gene data show CDR1 as MNHEY and CDR2 as SMNVEV (reference sequence). This CDR3 spans 14 amino acids. The V end was cut by 3 bases, the J end by 4 bases, with 12 bases between. The CDR3 region has the DNA TGTGCCAGCAGTTTTCTTGGCACAACCTATGGCTACACCTTC. Amino acid sequence: CASSFLGTTYGYTF.

This clone was counted a single time. V usage is TRBV12-3 or TRBV12-4 and J usage is TRBJ2-7; D gene ambiguous. V was trimmed by 7 bases and J by 6 bases, leaving 16 bases between them. The CDR3 contains 13 residues. The CDR3 loop is CASTPQAGSEQYF. In DNA form, the CDR3 reads TGTGCCAGCACCCCCCAGGCAGGCAGCGAGCAGTACTTC.

The rearrangement joins TRBV7-9 to TRBJ2-1; TRBD1 might be the D (6 bases). Germline V gene sequence: CDR1 SEHNR, CDR2 FQNEAQ (reference sequence). This CDR3 region has 16 residues. V lost 5 bases, J lost 0 bases, and 14 bases lay in between. The CDR3 spells CASSDLRGNSYNEQFF. CDR3 nucleotide sequence: TGTGCCAGCAGCGACCTCAGGGGAAACTCCTACAATGAGCAGTTCTTC.

This chain uses TRBV3-1 (or the pseudogene TRBV3-2) with TRBJ2-2; tentatively, D is TRBD2 (5 bases). There are 15 residues in the CDR3. In germline, CDR1 is LGHDT, CDR2 YNNKEL (reference sequence). Trimming cost V 1 base and J 0 bases, with 6 bases left between them. The CDR3 nucleotides read TGTGCCAGCAGCCAAGTGGGAGCGAACACCGGGGAGCTGTTTTTT. This sequence encodes CASSQVGANTGELFF.

The rearrangement joins TRBV6-4 to TRBJ2-3, with 14 bases aligning to TRBD2. The CDR3 loop spans 15 amino acids. Germline-derived CDR1 and CDR2 are MRHNA and SNTAGT. V gave up 3 bases and J gave up 5 bases; unmatched junction bases: 1. The CDR3 sequence is CASSETSGGGDTQYF. The CDR3 nucleotides are TGTGCCAGCAGTGAGACTAGCGGGGGGGGAGATACGCAGTATTTT.

This clone was counted once. The V call is TRBV5-4, the J call TRBJ2-4, with D perhaps given as TRBD1 or TRBD2 (5 bases each). CDR1 and CDR2 from the germline V gene are SGHNT and YYREEE (reference sequence). The CDR3 extends over 16 amino acids. Trimming left V 0 bases short and J 1 base short, with 11 bases between. The CDR3 sequence is CASSLEGTFAKNIQYF. The CDR3 nucleotides are TGTGCCAGCAGCTTGGAAGGGACGTTCGCCAAAAACATTCAGTACTTC.

V and J are TRBV19 and TRBJ1-4; D unresolved. V lost 4 bases to trimming and J lost 0 bases, with 6 bases between them. Germline loops: CDR1 LNHDA, CDR2 SQIVND (reference sequence). The CDR3 consists of 14 residues. The CDR3 protein is CASSTGTTNEKLFF. The CDR3, as DNA: TGTGCCAGTAGTACAGGCACAACTAATGAAAAACTGTTTTTT.

This rearrangement joins TRBV5-6 to TRBJ2-7; D unresolved. The CDR3 consists of 15 residues. Trimming cost V 0 bases and J 3 bases, with 13 bases left between them. Germline V lookup: CDR1 SGHDT, CDR2 YYEEEE. The DNA for the CDR3 is TGTGCCAGCAGCTTGGGTCGTACTCCTTACTACGAGCAGTACTTC. Its protein product is CASSLGRTPYYEQYF.

This chain joins TRBV9 and TRBJ1-5, with D uncertain. This CDR3 comprises 13 residues. Looked up from germline, CDR1 is SGDLS and CDR2 is YYNGEE. V was trimmed by 2 bases and J by 5 bases, leaving 8 bases between them. Here the CDR3 reads CASSVGRDQPQHF. CDR3 nucleotides: TGTGCCAGCAGCGTCGGGCGAGATCAGCCCCAGCATTTT.

V is TRBV6-5 and J is TRBJ1-2, with TRBD1 matching 10 bases. CDR3 length: 14 residues. Germline V lookup: CDR1 MNHEY, CDR2 SVGAGI. V was clipped by 8 bases and J by 6 bases; unmatched bases: 9. The CDR3 DNA is TGTGCCAGCGGACGGGACAGGGGAGCACATGGCTACACCTTC. As protein: CASGRDRGAHGYTF.

The V call is TRBV28, the J call TRBJ1-5; weak D call: TRBD1 (6 bases). The CDR3 runs 16 residues. The ends were cut back, 7 bases at V and 0 bases at J, with 16 bases in the middle. From germline, CDR1 is MDHEN and CDR2 SYDVKM. The CDR3 region has the DNA TGTGCCAGCACCGATCCCAGGGGCGATAGCAATCAGCCCCAGCATTTT. This codes for CASTDPRGDSNQPQHF.

V is TRBV19 and J is TRBJ1-5, with unresolved D. Trimming stripped 6 bases from V and 4 bases from J, with 16 bases between. CDR3 length equals 15 residues. Germline V gene sequence: CDR1 LNHDA, CDR2 SQIVND (reference sequence). CDR3 protein: CASSSPDLRNQPQHF. CDR3 in DNA: TGTGCCAGTAGCTCCCCCGACCTTCGAAATCAGCCCCAGCATTTT. The full variable domain, in which reference TRBV19 and TRBJ1-5 provide the parts outside the CDR3, is DGGITQSPKYLFRKEGQNVTLSCEQNLNHDAMYWYRQDPGQGLRLIYYSQIVNDFQKGDIAEGYSVSREKKESFPLTVTSAQKNPTAFYLCASSSPDLRNQPQHFGDGTRLSIL.

To note about this clone: Additional DNA sequences in this sample encode the identical CDR3. V and J are TRBV29-1 and TRBJ1-2; the D gene is possibly TRBD1 (5 bases). Trimming left V 4 bases short and J 3 bases short, with 9 bases between. This CDR3 comprises 12 residues. The germline V gene encodes CDR1 SQVTM and CDR2 ANQGSEA. CDR3 region: CSVGQGDYGYTF. As DNA, the CDR3 is TGCAGCGTTGGGCAGGGTGACTATGGCTACACCTTC.

The gene calls are TRBV10-2 and TRBJ2-7; the D gene is possibly TRBD1 (6 bases). Trimming removed 6 bases from V and 3 bases from J, with 18 bases in between. Germline CDR1 reads WSHSY; CDR2 reads SAAADI. The CDR3 totals 15 residues. In DNA form, the CDR3 reads TGCGCCAGCAGCCAGACAGGATATGAGAGCTACGAGCAGTACTTC. It translates to CASSQTGYESYEQYF.

The J gene is TRBJ1-2, the V gene TRBV6-5; 7 positions match TRBD1. J gave up 4 bases and V 5 bases, and 10 bases lay outside the gene matches. The CDR3 runs to 15 residues. Germline CDR1 and CDR2: MNHEY and SVGAGI. In nucleotides, the CDR3 is TGTGCCAGCAGTCGGACCGGGACAGATGTCTATGGCTACACCTTC. This codes for CASSRTGTDVYGYTF.

The genes are TRBV6-5 and TRBJ1-1; D remains ambiguous. The ends were cut back, 3 bases at V and 3 bases at J, with 11 bases in the middle. This CDR3 contains 14 residues. Germline V CDR1 and CDR2: MNHEY, SVGAGI. The CDR3 DNA sequence: TGTGCCAGCAGTTATAGGCCCCCTCACACTGAAGCTTTCTTT. Its protein is CASSYRPPHTEAFF.

J is TRBJ1-3 and V is TRBV7-8; the D is unclear. Germline loops: CDR1 SGHVS, CDR2 FQNEAQ. CDR3 length: 14 residues. V lost 1 base and J lost 0, with 4 bases in between. CDR3 nucleotide sequence: TGTGCCAGCAGCTTAGGCGACTCTGGAAACACCATATATTTT. As protein: CASSLGDSGNTIYF. The variable domain in full, with the rest retrieved from reference TRBV7-8 and TRBJ1-3, is GAGVSQSPRYKVAKRGQDVALRCDPISGHVSLFWYQQALGQGPEFLTYFQNEAQLDKSGLPSDRFFAERPEGSVSTLKIQRTQQEDSAVYLCASSLGDSGNTIYFGEGSWLTVV.